The rows below give T cell receptor beta chains drawn from one sample of a study of early T cells in non-severe SARS-CoV-2 infection. TCRdb reprocessed the 5' RACE reads via MiXCR and lists one record per CDR3 protein. The sample has 75,000 to 100,000 distinct CDR3 sequences, roughly 14% seen once. The sample was whole blood. These receptors originate from an adult who was a healthcare worker with PCR-confirmed SARS-CoV-2 infection or an uninfected control (not recorded which). The CDR3 runs from the conserved cysteine through the conserved F or W. The D gene is left open where the match is weak. The listing skips clone size in some rows; elsewhere it reads once, few, many or a size class.

>TRBV20-1|.|TRBJ2-5|.
CSARFFGGQETQYF
TGCAGTGCCAGATTTTTCGGGGGACAAGAGACCCAGTACTTC
>TRBV10-3|.|TRBJ1-2|many
CAISDQGPLGYTF
TGTGCCATCAGTGATCAGGGCCCTCTGGGCTACACCTTC
>TRBV7-6|.|TRBJ1-3|.
CASSLLDGGGNTIYF
TGTGCCAGCAGCTTATTAGACGGAGGTGGAAACACCATATATTTT
>TRBV7-2|.|TRBJ2-5|.
CASSLSFGETQYF
TGTGCCAGCAGCTTATCATTTGGGGAGACCCAGTACTTC
>TRBV15|.|TRBJ1-1|.
CATSPGPTNTEAFF
TGTGCCACCAGCCCGGGACCGACGAACACTGAAGCTTTCTTT
>TRBV11-2|.|TRBJ1-5|few
CASSLDYPHPGVGNQPQHF
TGTGCCAGCAGCTTAGATTACCCGCACCCGGGGGTGGGCAATCAGCCCCAGCATTTT
>TRBV29-1|TRBD1|TRBJ2-2|few
CSVDRGLYTGELFF
TGCAGCGTTGATAGGGGGCTTTACACCGGGGAGCTGTTTTTT
>TRBV7-9|.|TRBJ2-3|few
CASSSALGTDTQYF
TGTGCCAGCAGTTCGGCCTTAGGCACAGATACGCAGTATTTT
>TRBV10-3|.|TRBJ2-5|few
CAIGLGAEKETQYF
TGTGCCATCGGCCTGGGAGCCGAAAAAGAGACCCAGTACTTC
>TRBV12-3/TRBV12-4|.|TRBJ1-2|few
CANGAGIGYTF
TGTGCCAACGGCGCGGGGATTGGCTACACCTTC
>TRBV12-3/TRBV12-4|.|TRBJ1-1|.
CASSFGTMNTEAFF
TGTGCCAGCAGTTTCGGGACCATGAACACTGAAGCTTTCTTT
>TRBV2|.|TRBJ1-6|.
CASSFEGSGTPLHF
TGTGCCAGCAGCTTTGAGGGGTCAGGGACACCCCTCCACTTT
>TRBV4-2|TRBD2|TRBJ2-5|.
CASSQGTLAGGQETQYF
TGTGCCAGCAGCCAAGGCACCCTAGCGGGGGGTCAAGAGACCCAGTACTTC
>TRBV5-1|TRBD2|TRBJ2-3|.
CASGPSGGIGDTQYF
TGCGCCAGCGGACCAAGCGGGGGGATCGGAGATACGCAGTATTTT
>TRBV29-1|.|TRBJ1-2|many
CSVMTARYGYTF
TGCAGCGTCATGACAGCCCGCTATGGCTACACCTTC
>TRBV7-3|.|TRBJ2-2|few
CASTQGVNTGELFF
TGTGCCAGCACTCAAGGGGTGAACACCGGGGAGCTGTTTTTT
>TRBV7-3|.|TRBJ2-3|many
CASSLMVGRDPDTQYF
TGTGCCAGCAGCTTAATGGTCGGCAGGGACCCAGATACGCAGTATTTT
>TRBV6-1|.|TRBJ2-1|few
CASLRRGGANWDEQFF
TGTGCCAGCCTCCGCAGGGGGGGGGCCAATTGGGATGAGCAGTTCTTC
>TRBV6-5|.|TRBJ1-4|few
CASTPRGNEKLFF
TGTGCCAGCACCCCGAGGGGGAACGAAAAACTGTTTTTT
>TRBV21-1|.|TRBJ2-2|few
CASSNGSGLTPLPNTGELFF
TGTGCCAGCAGCAATGGGTCCGGACTTACCCCCCTCCCAAACACCGGGGAGCTGTTTTTT